This TCR beta chain was sequenced in a study of blood T cells in healthy people across ages. Whole-study findings and limits: Donor CMV infection status was unknown, possibly confounding age-related changes in expanded clonotypes.

This clonotype has more than one count but fewer than ten. The antigen is not known. Trimming took off 6 bases at V and 4 bases at J, with 23 bases between the two ends. CDR3 length: 16 residues. Germline V gene sequence: CDR1 SQVTM, CDR2 ANQGSEA. Using a J-beta primer mix together with a sample-barcoded 5' primer, a second PCR was run for about 6 to 11 cycles. Each CDR3 protein is one row after TCRdb ran MiXCR on the 5' RACE reads. The table has nearly 1 million distinct CDR3 sequences, 45% to 60% seen once. The rearrangement uses TRBV29-1 and TRBJ2-3, with D possibly being TRBD1 or TRBD2 (6 bases each). The receptor was isolated from an older woman in good health. Sequenced input: blood. This CDR3 is CSVTPALRGVADTQYF. CDR3 in DNA: TGCAGCGTAACTCCAGCTCTTAGGGGGGTCGCAGATACGCAGTATTTT.